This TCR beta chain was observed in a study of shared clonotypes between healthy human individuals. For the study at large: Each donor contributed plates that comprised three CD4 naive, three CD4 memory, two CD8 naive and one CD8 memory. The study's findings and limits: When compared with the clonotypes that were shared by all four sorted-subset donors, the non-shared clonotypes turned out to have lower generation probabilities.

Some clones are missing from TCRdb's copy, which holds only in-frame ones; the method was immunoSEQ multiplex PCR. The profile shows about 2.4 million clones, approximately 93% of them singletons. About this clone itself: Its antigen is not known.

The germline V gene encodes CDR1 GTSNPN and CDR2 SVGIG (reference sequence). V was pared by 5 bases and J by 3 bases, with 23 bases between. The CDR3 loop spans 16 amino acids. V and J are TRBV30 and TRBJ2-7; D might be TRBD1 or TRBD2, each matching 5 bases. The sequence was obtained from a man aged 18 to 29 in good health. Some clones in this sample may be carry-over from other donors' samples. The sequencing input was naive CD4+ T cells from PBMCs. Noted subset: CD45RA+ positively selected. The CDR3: CAWSRAGSMGYYEQYF. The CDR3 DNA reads TGTGCCTGGTCACGGGCAGGGAGTATGGGCTACTACGAGCAGTACTTC.